A selection of T cell receptor beta chains follows, all from one sample in a study of blood T cell repertoires in COVID-19. Generated by immunoSEQ multiplex PCR, the TCRdb table keeps only in-frame clones and is missing some. Of fewer than 300,000 clones listed, under 90% are singletons. Sequenced: peripheral blood. All receptors derive from a man aged 45-65 years with COVID-19, enrolled during active disease. CDR3s include the opening cysteine and the closing phenylalanine or tryptophan. The D gene is left open where the match is weak. Size values are once, few and many counts, or a class for expanded clones, and some rows have none.

V gene	J gene	clone size	D gene	CDR3 protein	CDR3 DNA
TRBV11-3	TRBJ2-2	.	TRBD2	CASSPGTSGTNTGELFF	TGTGCCAGCAGCCCTGGGACTAGCGGGACCAACACCGGGGAGCTGTTTTTT
TRBV27	TRBJ2-5	.	TRBD2	CASSPRLSGSGYGETQYF	TGTGCCAGCAGTCCCCGGCTAAGCGGGAGTGGGTATGGGGAGACCCAGTACTTC
TRBV27	TRBJ2-7	.	.	CASSLIRPRSYEQYF	TGTGCCAGCAGTTTAATCAGGCCCCGCTCCTACGAGCAGTACTTC
TRBV5-1	TRBJ2-1	.	TRBD2	CASSPLSGSSYNEQFF	TGCGCCAGCAGCCCCCTTAGCGGGAGCTCCTACAATGAGCAGTTCTTC
TRBV4-1	TRBJ1-6	once	.	CASSQGGGSESPLHF	TGCGCCAGCAGCCAAGGGGGGGGCTCTGAATCACCCCTCCACTTT
TRBV12-3/TRBV12-4	TRBJ2-7	.	.	CASANFGAYEQYF	TGTGCCAGCGCAAACTTCGGGGCCTACGAGCAGTACTTC
TRBV2	TRBJ2-7	.	.	CASSEFDYSYEQYF	TGTGCCAGCAGTGAATTTGACTACTCCTACGAGCAGTACTTC
TRBV12-3/TRBV12-4	TRBJ1-1	.	TRBD1	CASSPVRGNGAFF	TGTGCCAGCAGTCCAGTCAGGGGGAATGGGGCTTTCTTT
TRBV5-1	TRBJ2-5	once	TRBD1	CASSKLGQRGETQYF	TGCGCCAGCAGCAAACTGGGACAGCGAGGGGAGACCCAGTACTTC
TRBV5-4	TRBJ2-5	.	.	CASSLLSRAKETQYF	TGTGCCAGCAGCTTGTTATCCAGGGCGAAAGAGACCCAGTACTTC
TRBV5-1	TRBJ2-5	.	TRBD2	CASSRTSGTSVQETQYF	TGCGCCAGCAGCCGGACCTCCGGGACTAGCGTCCAAGAGACCCAGTACTTC
TRBV15	TRBJ2-1	.	.	CATSRGGQGRVF	TGTGCCACCAGCAGAGGGGGGCAGGGCCGGGTCTTC
TRBV6-2/TRBV6-3	TRBJ2-6	many	.	CASSYWGGADGANVLTF	TGTGCCAGCAGCTACTGGGGAGGAGCAGATGGGGCCAACGTCCTGACTTTC
TRBV19	TRBJ1-3	.	.	CASNNREAGNTIYF	TGTGCCAGTAACAACAGGGAAGCTGGAAACACCATATATTTT
TRBV27	TRBJ2-3	once	TRBD2	CASSFRVTSGSGHTQYF	TGTGCCAGCAGTTTCAGGGTGACTAGCGGGAGTGGCCATACGCAGTATTTT
TRBV3-1/TRBV3-2	TRBJ2-7	.	TRBD1	CASSRTGTGYEQYF	TGTGCCAGCAGCCGTACCGGGACAGGGTACGAGCAGTACTTC
TRBV19	TRBJ2-3	.	.	CASSDYRTDTQYF	TGTGCCAGTAGCGACTACCGCACAGATACGCAGTATTTT
TRBV7-3	TRBJ2-2	few	.	CASSPFGGELFF	TGTGCCAGCAGCCCCTTCGGCGGGGAGCTGTTTTTT
TRBV5-1	TRBJ2-3	.	.	CASSLAGTSRDTQYF	TGCGCCAGCAGCTTGGCAGGGACATCTCGAGATACGCAGTATTTT
TRBV18	TRBJ1-5	.	.	CASSPPVGDQPQHF	TGTGCCAGCTCACCACCGGTAGGGGATCAGCCCCAGCATTTT
TRBV27	TRBJ1-2	.	TRBD1	CASSPGTGPYGYTF	TGTGCCAGCAGTCCCGGGACAGGGCCCTATGGCTACACCTTC
TRBV27	TRBJ2-1	.	TRBD2	CASSRATSGARNEQFF	TGTGCCAGCAGTCGGGCAACTAGCGGGGCGCGCAATGAGCAGTTCTTC
TRBV13	TRBJ1-2	.	.	CASSVAGQEQIRGYTF	TGTGCCAGCAGCGTCGCGGGGCAGGAGCAGATACGTGGCTACACCTTC
TRBV2	TRBJ1-1	once	.	CASSGGEEVWTEAFF	TGTGCCAGCAGTGGGGGGGAGGAGGTTTGGACTGAAGCTTTCTTT
TRBV5-1	TRBJ2-7	once	TRBD1	CASSLSPGQSSYEQYF	TGCGCCAGCAGCTTGTCCCCGGGACAGAGCTCCTACGAGCAGTACTTC
TRBV28	TRBJ1-5	once	TRBD1	CASSRWDRGRNQPQHF	TGTGCCAGCAGTCGATGGGACAGGGGAAGAAATCAGCCCCAGCATTTT
TRBV29-1	TRBJ2-7	.	.	CSGGGQSLYEQYF	TGCAGCGGCGGAGGCCAGTCTCTGTACGAGCAGTACTTC
TRBV7-2	TRBJ1-6	.	TRBD1	CASSPGTAKNNSPLHF	TGTGCCAGCAGCCCCGGGACAGCTAAAAATAATTCACCCCTCCACTTT
TRBV19	TRBJ1-2	.	.	CASSSTGSSYGYTF	TGTGCCAGTAGTAGCACAGGGTCGTCCTATGGCTACACCTTC
TRBV14	TRBJ2-7	.	TRBD1	CASSQDSLQGAYEQYF	TGTGCCAGCAGCCAAGATTCGTTACAGGGGGCCTACGAGCAGTACTTC
TRBV3-1/TRBV3-2	TRBJ1-1	.	.	CASSQAGNTEAFF	TGTGCCAGCAGCCAAGCAGGGAACACTGAAGCTTTCTTT
TRBV7-9	TRBJ2-7	.	TRBD1	CASSSTDRKPTYEQYF	TGTGCCAGCAGCTCGACGGACAGGAAGCCTACCTACGAGCAGTACTTC
TRBV4-1	TRBJ1-5	.	.	CASSQGRFGGGSNNQPQHF	TGCGCCAGCAGCCAGGGCCGTTTCGGGGGGGGGTCGAACAATCAGCCCCAGCATTTT
TRBV19	TRBJ2-2	.	TRBD2	CASSTSGGTGTGELFF	TGTGCCAGTAGTACTAGCGGGGGGACCGGGACCGGGGAGCTGTTTTTT
TRBV11-3	TRBJ2-1	.	TRBD2	CASSLGLGTSGDNEQFF	TGTGCCAGCAGCTTAGGATTAGGGACTAGCGGTGACAATGAGCAGTTCTTC
TRBV10-3	TRBJ1-1	.	.	CAISGTETEAFF	TGTGCCATCAGTGGTACCGAGACTGAAGCTTTCTTT
TRBV6-5	TRBJ1-5	.	.	CASSYSGVSNQPQHF	TGTGCCAGCAGTTACTCAGGAGTTAGCAATCAGCCCCAGCATTTT
TRBV7-2	TRBJ2-3	.	TRBD2	CASSFLGLAGMDTQYF	TGTGCCAGCAGCTTCCTTGGACTAGCGGGGATGGATACGCAGTATTTT
TRBV6-5	TRBJ2-7	.	TRBD2	CASSLSAGGSYEQYF	TGTGCCAGCAGTTTATCAGCGGGAGGGTCTTACGAGCAGTACTTC
TRBV9	TRBJ2-7	.	TRBD2	CASSGGLAGVDEQYF	TGTGCCAGCAGCGGTGGACTAGCGGGAGTCGACGAGCAGTACTTC
TRBV5-1	TRBJ2-1	.	TRBD2	CASSLGLAGEVDEQFF	TGCGCCAGCAGCTTGGGACTAGCGGGAGAAGTAGATGAGCAGTTCTTC